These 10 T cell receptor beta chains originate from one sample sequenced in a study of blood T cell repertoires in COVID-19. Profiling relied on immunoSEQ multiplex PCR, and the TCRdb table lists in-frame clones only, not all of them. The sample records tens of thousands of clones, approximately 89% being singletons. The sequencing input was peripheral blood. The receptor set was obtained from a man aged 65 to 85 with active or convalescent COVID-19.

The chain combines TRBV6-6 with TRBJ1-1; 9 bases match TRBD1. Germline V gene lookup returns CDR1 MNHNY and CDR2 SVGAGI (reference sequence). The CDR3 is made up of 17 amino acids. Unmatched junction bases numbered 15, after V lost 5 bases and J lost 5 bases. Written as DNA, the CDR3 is TGTGCCAGCAGTCCGGTCGGTGACAGGGGGGCTCTAACTGAAGCTTTCTTT. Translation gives CASSPVGDRGALTEAFF.

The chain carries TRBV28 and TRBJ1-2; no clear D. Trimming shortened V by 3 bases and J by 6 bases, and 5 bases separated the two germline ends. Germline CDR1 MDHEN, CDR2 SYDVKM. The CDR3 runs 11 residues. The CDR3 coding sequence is TGTGCCAGCAGTTTCCGGGATGGCTACACCTTC. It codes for CASSFRDGYTF.

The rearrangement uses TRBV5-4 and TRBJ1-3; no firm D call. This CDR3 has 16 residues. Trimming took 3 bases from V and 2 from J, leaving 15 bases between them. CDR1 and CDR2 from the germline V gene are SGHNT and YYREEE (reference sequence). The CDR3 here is CASSSEVRGTGNTIYF. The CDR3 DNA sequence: TGTGCCAGCAGCTCAGAGGTACGGGGTACTGGAAACACCATATATTTT.

Written as DNA, the CDR3 is TGTGCCAGCGTAGTACAGGGGGCGAACTATGGCTACACCTTC. Translating it yields CASVVQGANYGYTF. V gene TRBV5-4 combines with J gene TRBJ1-2, with TRBD1 identical over 9 bases. After removal of 7 bases from V and 2 bases from J, the junction contained 6 bases not matched to a gene. The germline V gene encodes CDR1 SGHNT and CDR2 YYREEE (reference sequence). This CDR3 is built from 14 residues.

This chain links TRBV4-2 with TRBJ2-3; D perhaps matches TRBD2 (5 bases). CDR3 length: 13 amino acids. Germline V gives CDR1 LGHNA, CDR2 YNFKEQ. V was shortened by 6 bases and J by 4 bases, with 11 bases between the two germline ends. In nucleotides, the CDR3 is TGTGCCAGCAGTACCGGGGTGGCAGATACGCAGTATTTT. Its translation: CASSTGVADTQYF.

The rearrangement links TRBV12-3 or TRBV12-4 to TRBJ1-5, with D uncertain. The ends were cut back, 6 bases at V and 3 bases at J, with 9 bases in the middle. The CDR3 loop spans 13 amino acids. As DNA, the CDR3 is TGTGCCAGCAGACCAGGTTACAATCAGCCCCAGCATTTT. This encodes CASRPGYNQPQHF.

CDR3 residues: CASSYPGRGYGSPLHF. The CDR3 DNA is TGTGCCAGCAGCTACCCGGGCAGGGGTTATGGTTCACCCCTCCACTTT. The V gene is TRBV7-8, the J gene TRBJ1-6; D is possibly TRBD1 (6 bases). This CDR3 comprises 16 residues. The V end lost 4 bases, the J end lost 9 bases, and 19 bases lay between the germline ends. The V gene's germline CDR1 is SGHVS and CDR2 FQNEAQ.

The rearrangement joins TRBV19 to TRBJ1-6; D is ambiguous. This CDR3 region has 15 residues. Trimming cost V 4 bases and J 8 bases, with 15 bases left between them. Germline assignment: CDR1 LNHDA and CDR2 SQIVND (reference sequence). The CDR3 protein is CASSSHGGQDSPLHF. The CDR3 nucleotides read TGTGCCAGTAGTAGCCACGGAGGTCAGGATTCACCCCTCCACTTT.

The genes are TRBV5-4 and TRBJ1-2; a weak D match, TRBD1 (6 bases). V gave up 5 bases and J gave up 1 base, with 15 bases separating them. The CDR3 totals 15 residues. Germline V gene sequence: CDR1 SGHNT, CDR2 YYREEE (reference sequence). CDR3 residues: CASRPNHRVNYGYTF. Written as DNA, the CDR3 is TGTGCCAGCAGGCCAAATCACAGGGTTAACTATGGCTACACCTTC.

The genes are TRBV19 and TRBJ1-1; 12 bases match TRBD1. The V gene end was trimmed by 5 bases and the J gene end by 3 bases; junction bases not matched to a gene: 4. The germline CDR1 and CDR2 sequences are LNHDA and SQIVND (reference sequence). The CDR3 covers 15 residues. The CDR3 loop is CASSWGTGGHTEAFF. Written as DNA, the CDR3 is TGTGCCAGTAGTTGGGGGACAGGGGGCCACACTGAAGCTTTCTTT.